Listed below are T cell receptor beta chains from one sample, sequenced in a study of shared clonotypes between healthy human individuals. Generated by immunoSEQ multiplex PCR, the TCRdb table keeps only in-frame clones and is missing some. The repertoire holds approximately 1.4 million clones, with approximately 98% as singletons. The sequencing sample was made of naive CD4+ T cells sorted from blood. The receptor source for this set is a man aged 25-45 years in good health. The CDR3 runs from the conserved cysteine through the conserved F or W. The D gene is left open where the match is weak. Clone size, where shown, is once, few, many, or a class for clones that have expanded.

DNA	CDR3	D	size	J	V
TGTGCCAGCAGTGAGGGAGGGGATATCTATGGCTACACCTTC	CASSEGGDIYGYTF	-	-	TRBJ1-2	TRBV6-1
TGTGCCAGCAGCTTAGGAAATAGCAATCAGCCCCAGCATTTT	CASSLGNSNQPQHF	-	-	TRBJ1-5	TRBV7-9
TGTGCCAGCTCACCCGGGACAGGGTGGGACAATGAGCAGTTCTTC	CASSPGTGWDNEQFF	TRBD1	-	TRBJ2-1	TRBV18
TGTGCCAGCAGCCTCCGTAAAGCGGGAGCAACAGAGACCCAGTACTTC	CASSLRKAGATETQYF	TRBD2	-	TRBJ2-5	TRBV7-8
TGTGCCAGCAGTGAATCTGGGGTGGGTGAAAAACTGTTTTTT	CASSESGVGEKLFF	-	-	TRBJ1-4	TRBV6-1
TGTGCCACCAGCAGAGATCTCGGGACTAGCGGGAGGGAGACCCAGTACTTC	CATSRDLGTSGRETQYF	TRBD2	-	TRBJ2-5	TRBV15
TGTGCCAGCAGTTACTTACTAGCTCCGGGCGAGCAGTACTTC	CASSYLLAPGEQYF	-	-	TRBJ2-7	TRBV6-5
TGTGCCAGCACCATACTAGCGGGTGTGGGAAACATTCAGTACTTC	CASTILAGVGNIQYF	TRBD2	-	TRBJ2-4	TRBV2
TGTGCCAGCAGCTTACCCCGGGGCACTGAAGCTTTCTTT	CASSLPRGTEAFF	-	-	TRBJ1-1	TRBV5-6
TGTGCCAGCAGCTTAGAGGGCAGGGACACTGAAGCTTTCTTT	CASSLEGRDTEAFF	-	-	TRBJ1-1	TRBV7-9
TGTGCCAGCAGCGGGGACAGGGGCATCCAGCCCCAGCATTTT	CASSGDRGIQPQHF	TRBD1	-	TRBJ1-5	TRBV2
TGTGCCAGCAGCTTGGGGGACCTCTACGAGCAGTACTTC	CASSLGDLYEQYF	-	once	TRBJ2-7	TRBV5-4
TGCGCCAGCCGATTGACTAGCGGGACGTACGAGCAGTACTTC	CASRLTSGTYEQYF	TRBD2	-	TRBJ2-7	TRBV10-2
TGCAGCGTTGAAGATCAGAGGCGGGAGGGCCAACATTTCTTC	CSVEDQRREGQHFF	TRBD2	-	TRBJ2-1	TRBV29-1
TGTGCCAGCAGTTTGTCTGGACTAGCGGGCGCGCAGTATTTT	CASSLSGLAGAQYF	TRBD2	-	TRBJ2-3	TRBV28
TGTGCCAGCTCACCCTCGGGGGATAACTATGGCTACACCTTC	CASSPSGDNYGYTF	-	-	TRBJ1-2	TRBV18
TGTGCCACCAGCCAGGGACCCTACAATGAGCAGTTCTTC	CATSQGPYNEQFF	-	-	TRBJ2-1	TRBV15
TGTGCCAGCAGCTTGGTCTCAGAGTGGAAGGTCTACTACGAGCAGTACTTC	CASSLVSEWKVYYEQYF	-	once	TRBJ2-7	TRBV5-6
TGTGCCAGCAGTTTCTCAACACACTATGGCTACACCTTC	CASSFSTHYGYTF	-	-	TRBJ1-2	TRBV28
TGCGCCAGCAGTGCGGGGGGCGGGGAGCAGTACTTC	CASSAGGGEQYF	-	-	TRBJ2-7	TRBV10-2
TGTGCCAGCAGCTTAAGCCACAGGGGCTATCCCTACGAGCAGTACTTC	CASSLSHRGYPYEQYF	TRBD1	-	TRBJ2-7	TRBV7-9
TGTGCCCGACGGGAAGGAGGGAGGGACACCGGGGAGCTGTTTTTT	CARREGGRDTGELFF	TRBD2	-	TRBJ2-2	TRBV30
TGTGCCAGCAGCCAGCAGGGGGCGGGCCAGCCCCAGCATTTT	CASSQQGAGQPQHF	TRBD1	-	TRBJ1-5	TRBV7-6
TGTGCCAGTAGTATCGGGCGGGGAGGTCTGAATGAGCAGTTCTTC	CASSIGRGGLNEQFF	-	-	TRBJ2-1	TRBV19
TGTGCCAGCAGCCAAGTTCGTTCTGCGGAGATCTACGAGCAGTACTTC	CASSQVRSAEIYEQYF	-	-	TRBJ2-7	TRBV14
TGTGCCAGCTCCCCACTAGCTAGGGGGGCCGGGACTGAAGCTTTCTTT	CASSPLARGAGTEAFF	-	-	TRBJ1-1	TRBV18
TGTGCCTGGAAGCTTAAAGGGACAGATACGCAGTATTTT	CAWKLKGTDTQYF	-	-	TRBJ2-3	TRBV30
TGCGCCAGCAGCCCACCGTGGACTGGATACTACAATGAGCAGTTCTTC	CASSPPWTGYYNEQFF	-	-	TRBJ2-1	TRBV4-1
TGTGCCAGTATGCCGCGTGGACTATGGGAAGAGCAGTTCTTC	CASMPRGLWEEQFF	-	-	TRBJ2-1	TRBV19
TGTGCCAGCAGGGAGGATCTCTACACTGAAGCTTTCTTT	CASREDLYTEAFF	-	-	TRBJ1-1	TRBV28
TGTGCCAGCAGTTACGGGGACAGGGTGGAGACCCAGTACTTC	CASSYGDRVETQYF	TRBD1	-	TRBJ2-5	TRBV28
TGCGCCAGCAGCCCAGGACGAAATCTGTATGACGAGCAGTACTTC	CASSPGRNLYDEQYF	-	-	TRBJ2-7	TRBV5-1
TGTGCCAGCAGCTTCCCGGGTCGAGAGACCCAGTACTTC	CASSFPGRETQYF	-	-	TRBJ2-5	TRBV5-6
TGTGCCACCCGGACTAGCGGGAGAGATACGCAGTATTTT	CATRTSGRDTQYF	TRBD2	once	TRBJ2-3	TRBV6-1
TGTGCCAGCAGCTCCGGTCGGCTAGCGTACAATGAGCAGTTCTTC	CASSSGRLAYNEQFF	-	-	TRBJ2-1	TRBV7-2
TGTGCCAGCAGTCTCCTGCGGACTCAAAAGACTGAAGCTTTCTTT	CASSLLRTQKTEAFF	-	-	TRBJ1-1	TRBV28
TGTGCCAGCAGCTATAGCGCGAGCTCCTACAATGAGCAGTTCTTC	CASSYSASSYNEQFF	-	-	TRBJ2-1	TRBV7-2
TGTGCCAGCAGTGAAGTAAAGGACGGGGAGCAGTACTTC	CASSEVKDGEQYF	-	-	TRBJ2-7	TRBV2
TGTGCCAGCAGTTATAGGGGCAGCAATCAGCCCCAGCATTTT	CASSYRGSNQPQHF	-	once	TRBJ1-5	TRBV6-6
TGCGCCAGCTTCACAGGGACAGGCACAGATACGCAGTATTTT	CASFTGTGTDTQYF	TRBD1	-	TRBJ2-3	TRBV5-1
TGCGCCAGCAGCTTGGCCGCAGGGGACTACGAGCAGTACTTC	CASSLAAGDYEQYF	-	-	TRBJ2-7	TRBV5-1
TGTGCCAGCTCACCACCGCGCGAGGGCCGCCAGCATTTT	CASSPPREGRQHF	-	-	TRBJ1-5	TRBV18
TGTGCCAGCAAGGCCGGCCGTAGCACAGATACGCAGTATTTT	CASKAGRSTDTQYF	-	-	TRBJ2-3	TRBV6-1
TGTGCCAGCAGCTTAGTGGGTAGGGGCGAGCAGTACTTC	CASSLVGRGEQYF	-	-	TRBJ2-7	TRBV7-9